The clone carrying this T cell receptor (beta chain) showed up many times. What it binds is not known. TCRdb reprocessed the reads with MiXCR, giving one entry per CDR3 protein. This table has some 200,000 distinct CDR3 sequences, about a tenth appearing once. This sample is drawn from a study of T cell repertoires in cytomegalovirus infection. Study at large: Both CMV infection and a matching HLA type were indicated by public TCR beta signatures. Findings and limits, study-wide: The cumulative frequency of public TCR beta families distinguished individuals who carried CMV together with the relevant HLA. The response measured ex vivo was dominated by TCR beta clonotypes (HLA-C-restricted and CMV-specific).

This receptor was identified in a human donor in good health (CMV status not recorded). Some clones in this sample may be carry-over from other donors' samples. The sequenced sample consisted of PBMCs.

CDR3 sequence: CASSRQGGTNEKLFF. The CDR3 bases are TGTGCCAGCAGTCGACAGGGCGGCACTAATGAAAAACTGTTTTTT. J is TRBJ1-4 and V is TRBV7-2, with 7 bases aligning to TRBD1. The J segment lost 2 bases and the V segment lost 6 bases, leaving 6 bases of the junction unmatched. Germline CDR1 SGHTA, CDR2 FQGNSA. The length of the CDR3 is 15 residues.